This TCR beta chain was obtained from a study of blood T cells in healthy people across ages. Whole-study findings and limits: Fewer expanded clones and more diversity marked long-lived versus aged donors.

The authors ran a second PCR of about 7 to 11 cycles using a sample-barcoded 5' primer and a J-beta primer mix. TCRdb independently ran MiXCR on the 5' RACE reads; one entry per CDR3 protein. The sample has over 950,000 distinct CDR3 sequences; roughly 51% are singletons. The length of the CDR3 is 16 residues. From germline, CDR1 is MNHEY and CDR2 SMNVEV (reference sequence). The junction had 9 bases not matched to a gene; V was cut back by 2 bases and J by 2 bases. About this clonotype itself: Its antigen is still unknown.

The material sequenced was blood. The genes are TRBV27 and TRBJ2-7; 7 bases map to TRBD1. This clonotype originated in a woman aged 55 to 70 in good health. CDR3 in DNA: TGTGCCAGCAGTTTAATCGGACAGGAAGGGACCTACGAGCAGTACTTC. Translating it yields CASSLIGQEGTYEQYF.